One sample yielded the 30 T cell receptor beta chains listed below, sequenced in a study of cytomegalovirus exposure and HLA in healthy donors. The PCR ran on 60 Vbeta and 13 Jbeta primers. Profiling relied on immunoSEQ multiplex PCR, and the TCRdb table lists in-frame clones only, not all of them. The sample has a few hundred thousand clones, 92% seen once; the top ten hold about 1.7%. The sequenced sample consisted of PBMCs. Source of these receptors: a girl aged 2 to 9 in good health and CMV-seronegative.

V usage is TRBV19 and J usage is TRBJ2-1; 13 nucleotides agree with TRBD2. Germline V gene lookup returns CDR1 LNHDA and CDR2 SQIVND (reference sequence). The length of the CDR3 is 16 residues. J was trimmed by 3 bases and V by 7 bases; bases with no gene match: 6. The CDR3 sequence: CASTMTSGGLYNEQFF. DNA of the CDR3: TGTGCCAGTACCATGACTAGCGGGGGGCTCTACAATGAGCAGTTCTTC.

This rearrangement joins TRBV2 to TRBJ2-1, with 12 bases lining up with TRBD2. Looked up from germline, CDR1 is SNHLY and CDR2 is FYNNEI. The CDR3 length is 16 residues. V lost 1 base and J lost 6; bases outside the gene matches: 4. This chain's CDR3 is CASSEGVLAGGNEQFF. The CDR3, as DNA: TGTGCCAGCAGTGAAGGGGTACTAGCGGGAGGCAATGAGCAGTTCTTC.

The chain has TRBV7-9 and TRBJ2-1, with 8 nucleotides matching TRBD1. The CDR3 runs to 14 residues. J lost 10 bases, V lost 3 bases, and 8 bases had no gene match. The germline V gene encodes CDR1 SEHNR and CDR2 FQNEAQ (reference sequence). CDR3 amino acids: CASSLGQELGEQFF. The DNA for the CDR3 is TGTGCCAGCAGCTTGGGACAGGAGTTGGGAGAGCAGTTCTTC.

The gene calls are TRBV6-1 and TRBJ2-7; a possible D gene is TRBD2 (5 bases). The CDR3 loop spans 15 amino acids. V was clipped by 1 base and J by 2 bases, with 12 bases between them. Germline V gene sequence: CDR1 MNHNS, CDR2 SASEGT. CDR3 amino acids: CASSEERDRTYEQYF. Here the CDR3 DNA reads TGTGCCAGCAGTGAAGAGAGGGATCGAACCTACGAGCAGTACTTC.

The gene calls are TRBV19 and TRBJ2-3, with 14 bases matching TRBD2. V dropped 10 bases and J dropped 5; count of bases not matched to a gene: 8. Germline V CDR1 and CDR2: LNHDA, SQIVND (reference sequence). This CDR3 region has 15 residues. The CDR3 loop reads CATRTSGGPGDTQYF. The CDR3 DNA sequence: TGTGCCACTCGGACTAGCGGGGGGCCCGGAGATACGCAGTATTTT.

The chain couples TRBV5-4 to TRBJ2-2; D not resolved. V lost 1 base to trimming and J lost 2 bases, with 9 bases between them. This CDR3 has 15 amino acids. Germline CDR1 SGHNT, CDR2 YYREEE (reference sequence). The CDR3 sequence: CASSLYVLNTGELFF. The CDR3 coding sequence is TGTGCCAGCAGCTTGTATGTCCTAAACACCGGGGAGCTGTTTTTT.

V gene TRBV5-1 combines with J gene TRBJ2-5, with a tentative D call TRBD1 (5 bases). V lost 0 bases and J lost 5, with 11 bases in between. This CDR3 region has 14 residues. Per germline, CDR1 SGHRS and CDR2 YFSETQ. The CDR3: CASSLEGAGETQYF. DNA of the CDR3: TGCGCCAGCAGCTTGGAAGGGGCCGGGGAGACCCAGTACTTC.

The genes are TRBV11-3 and TRBJ2-2; TRBD2 aligns across 7 bases. Germline CDR1 and CDR2: SGHNT and YENEEA. The V segment lost 1 base and the J segment 1 base; nucleotides outside the gene matches: 0. This CDR3 region has 15 residues. The CDR3: CASSLAGGNTGELFF. DNA of the CDR3: TGTGCCAGCAGCTTAGCGGGAGGGAACACCGGGGAGCTGTTTTTT.

This chain joins TRBV2 and TRBJ1-2; D call uncertain. V lost 7 bases to trimming and J lost 4 bases, with 10 bases between them. Germline assignment: CDR1 SNHLY and CDR2 FYNNEI. This CDR3 has 12 residues. CDR3 in DNA: TGTGCCAGCAAGTTGGGAGGCTATGGCTACACCTTC. Its translation is CASKLGGYGYTF.

The V call is TRBV18, the J call TRBJ2-1, with 7 nucleotides matching TRBD2. CDR1 and CDR2 (germline): KGHSH, LQKENI. Losses at the gene ends were 0 bases for V and 0 bases for J; bases not matched to a gene: 5. This CDR3 has 17 residues. The CDR3 spells CASSPPKWGGSYNEQFF. CDR3 bases: TGTGCCAGCTCACCACCGAAGTGGGGGGGCTCCTACAATGAGCAGTTCTTC.

This clone was counted a few times. This chain uses TRBV18 with TRBJ2-3; weak D call: TRBD2 (5 bases). Trimming removed 6 bases at V and 0 bases at J, with 10 bases between. The V gene's germline CDR1 is KGHSH and CDR2 LQKENI. The CDR3 extends over 14 amino acids. CDR3 region: CASSQIASTDTQYF. CDR3 DNA sequence: TGTGCCAGCTCGCAAATAGCGAGCACAGATACGCAGTATTTT.

V is TRBV7-2 and J is TRBJ2-1; 7 positions agree with TRBD1. The trim removed 5 bases at V and 4 bases at J, leaving 2 bases unmatched. Germline-derived CDR1 and CDR2 are SGHTA and FQGNSA. CDR3 size: 13 residues. As DNA, the CDR3 is TGTGCCAGCAGCCCAGGGGGTTACAATGAGCAGTTCTTC. Translation gives CASSPGGYNEQFF.

This chain links TRBV6-1 with TRBJ2-1; D call uncertain. Germline V gene data show CDR1 as MNHNS and CDR2 as SASEGT. There are 15 residues in the CDR3. Trimming removed 7 bases from V and 0 bases from J, with 13 bases in between. The CDR3 here is CASTLAGYSYNEQFF. CDR3 in DNA: TGTGCCAGCACCCTCGCCGGGTACTCCTACAATGAGCAGTTCTTC.

The rearrangement links TRBV7-3 to TRBJ1-1; the D gene is possibly TRBD1 (6 bases). This CDR3 is built from 15 residues. Germline CDR1 reads SGHTA; CDR2 reads FQGTGA. V shed 4 bases and J shed 4 bases, with 16 bases lying between them. The CDR3 is CASSWNRDGATEAFF. DNA of the CDR3: TGTGCCAGCAGCTGGAACAGGGATGGGGCCACTGAAGCTTTCTTT.

This rearrangement joins TRBV5-1 to TRBJ1-5, with 7 nucleotides matching TRBD1. The CDR3 consists of 16 residues. Losses at the gene ends were 0 bases for V and 4 bases for J; bases not matched to a gene: 7. In germline, CDR1 is SGHRS, CDR2 YFSETQ. The CDR3 region has the DNA TGCGCCAGCAGCTTGGGAGGGACAGAGAGGAATCAGCCCCAGCATTTT. This translates into CASSLGGTERNQPQHF.

The chain employs TRBV30 and TRBJ1-1; possibly TRBD1 for D (5 bases). The ends were cut back, 3 bases at V and 7 bases at J, with 15 bases in the middle. Germline CDR1 reads GTSNPN; CDR2 reads SVGIG (reference sequence). CDR3 length equals 13 residues. CDR3 nucleotides: TGTGCCTGGAGGAAACAGGTCCCCCGTGAAGCTTTCTTT. Amino acid sequence: CAWRKQVPREAFF. Together with reference TRBV30 and TRBJ1-1, the CDR3 gives the full variable domain: SQTIHQWPATLVQPVGSPLSLECTVEGTSNPNLYWYRQAAGRGLQLLFYSVGIGQISSEVPQNLSASRPQDRQFILSSKKLLLSDSGFYLCAWRKQVPREAFFGQGTRLTVV.

This clone was seen just once. This chain connects TRBV1 to TRBJ2-3; no check of the table's D call, TRBD2, against the DNA was made. TRBV1 represents a pseudogene. The CDR3 is made up of 12 amino acids. CDR3 in amino acids: CTSTEGLFSPYF. DNA of the CDR3: TGCACCAGCACCGAAGGACTATTCTCCCCCTATTTT.

The V call is TRBV6-5, the J call TRBJ1-4, with a weak D call TRBD1 (6 bases). Trimming left V 4 bases short and J 2 bases short, with 8 bases between. Germline CDR1 is MNHEY and CDR2 is SVGAGI. This CDR3 has 14 amino acids. The CDR3 protein is CASSSDRTNEKLFF. The CDR3 DNA sequence: TGTGCCAGCAGTTCCGACAGGACTAATGAAAAACTGTTTTTT.

A remark on this clone: This CDR3 is also generated by other DNA sequences in the sample. This chain uses TRBV9 with TRBJ2-1; D possibly corresponds to TRBD2 (6 bases). The V end lost 0 bases, the J end lost 0 bases, and 10 bases lay between the germline ends. The CDR3 covers 16 residues. From germline, CDR1 is SGDLS and CDR2 YYNGEE. CDR3 DNA: TGTGCCAGCAGCGTAGTGGGGGGTAGCTCCTACAATGAGCAGTTCTTC. Its protein is CASSVVGGSSYNEQFF. The whole variable domain, filled in from reference TRBV9 and TRBJ2-1, reads DSGVTQTPKHLITATGQRVTLRCSPRSGDLSVYWYQQSLDQGLQFLIQYYNGEERAKGNILERFSAQQFPDLHSELNLSSLELGDSALYFCASSVVGGSSYNEQFFGPGTRLTVL.

The chain uses TRBV7-9 and TRBJ2-7; 11 positions match TRBD2. V lost 5 bases, J lost 3 bases, and 12 bases stayed unmatched. Looked up from germline, CDR1 is SEHNR and CDR2 is FQNEAQ (reference sequence). The CDR3 is 17 residues long. As DNA, the CDR3 is TGTGCCAGCAGCCCAGGGGGACTAGCGGTTATTATCTACGAGCAGTACTTC. Its translation is CASSPGGLAVIIYEQYF.

This sequence joins TRBV4-1 and TRBJ1-1; D possibly corresponds to TRBD1 (5 bases). Germline assignment: CDR1 MGHRA and CDR2 YSYEKL. This CDR3 has 15 amino acids. Deletions cut 4 bases from V and 1 base from J, with 13 bases between. CDR3 sequence reads: CASSLFRASNTEAFF. CDR3 nucleotides: TGCGCCAGCAGCCTATTCAGGGCCTCGAACACTGAAGCTTTCTTT.

This clone has just one count. The genes are TRBV27 and TRBJ2-1, with D maybe TRBD1 (6 bases). The CDR3 contains 11 residues. The germline V and J ends were trimmed by 8 bases and 9 bases, with 11 bases remaining between them. CDR1 and CDR2 from the germline V gene are MNHEY and SMNVEV (reference sequence). Here the CDR3 DNA reads TGTGCCAGCCACAGGGTTGGTGAGCAGTTCTTC. Translating gives CASHRVGEQFF.

The chain carries TRBV18 and TRBJ1-1; weak D call: TRBD1 (5 bases). V was clipped by 4 bases and J by 1 base, with 10 bases between them. This CDR3 spans 14 amino acids. In germline, CDR1 is KGHSH, CDR2 LQKENI. This CDR3 is CASSLGHQNTEAFF. The CDR3 region has the DNA TGTGCCAGCTCACTAGGACACCAGAACACTGAAGCTTTCTTT.

The V call is TRBV19, the J call TRBJ1-4; D call uncertain. With 6 bases removed from V and 6 bases from J, the gap between germline ends came to 11 bases. This CDR3 region has 13 residues. Germline CDR1 reads LNHDA; CDR2 reads SQIVND (reference sequence). CDR3 nucleotides: TGTGCCAGTAGCCCATACAGTTATGAAAAACTGTTTTTT. Translating it yields CASSPYSYEKLFF. Full variable domain (missing parts from reference TRBV19 and TRBJ1-4): DGGITQSPKYLFRKEGQNVTLSCEQNLNHDAMYWYRQDPGQGLRLIYYSQIVNDFQKGDIAEGYSVSREKKESFPLTVTSAQKNPTAFYLCASSPYSYEKLFFGSGTQLSVL.

The CDR3 is CASSPGRGRAGDSNQPQHF. In DNA form, the CDR3 reads TGTGCCAGCTCACCAGGTCGTGGCAGGGCGGGGGATAGCAATCAGCCCCAGCATTTT. V and J are TRBV18 and TRBJ1-5; tentatively, D is TRBD1 (5 bases). This CDR3 comprises 19 residues. Trimming shortened V by 2 bases and J by 0 bases, and 20 bases separated the two germline ends. CDR1 and CDR2 (germline): KGHSH, LQKENI.

This chain uses TRBV5-6 with TRBJ2-7; D is uncertain. The CDR3 is 13 amino acids. V dropped 4 bases and J dropped 0 bases, with 8 bases sitting between them. Germline values: CDR1 SGHDT, CDR2 YYEEEE. In DNA form, the CDR3 reads TGTGCCAGCAGCCTCTATAGCTCCTACGAGCAGTACTTC. This encodes CASSLYSSYEQYF.

The rearrangement uses TRBV2 and TRBJ2-2; 10 bases are a match to TRBD2. Germline loops: CDR1 SNHLY, CDR2 FYNNEI. J lost 3 bases, V lost 10 bases, and 5 bases had no gene match. The length of the CDR3 is 14 residues. Here the CDR3 reads CAILAGEYTGELFF. Written as DNA, the CDR3 is TGTGCCATCCTAGCGGGGGAGTACACCGGGGAGCTGTTTTTT.

V gene TRBV30 combines with J gene TRBJ2-3; TRBD2 agrees at 8 bases. From germline, CDR1 is GTSNPN and CDR2 SVGIG (reference sequence). Trimming cost V 1 base and J 3 bases; bases outside gene matches: 9. The CDR3 is made up of 16 amino acids. The CDR3 spells CAWSEGSGIGTDTQYF. As DNA, the CDR3 is TGTGCCTGGAGTGAAGGTAGCGGGATTGGTACAGATACGCAGTATTTT.

The chain uses TRBV5-6 and TRBJ1-5; tentatively, D is TRBD1 (6 bases). The CDR3 length is 14 residues. V lost 2 bases and J lost 4, with 10 bases in between. Germline lookup yields CDR1 SGHDT and CDR2 YYEEEE. This CDR3 reads CASSLGQTNQPQHF. The DNA for the CDR3 is TGTGCCAGCAGCTTAGGACAGACTAATCAGCCCCAGCATTTT.

The chain joins TRBV9 to TRBJ2-2, with D hard to call. Germline CDR1 SGDLS, CDR2 YYNGEE. The length of the CDR3 is 16 residues. Between the trimmed V and J ends, which lost 0 bases and 0 bases, there was a span of 9 bases. The CDR3 DNA follows: TGTGCCAGCAGCGTAGGGGCAGAAGCGAACACCGGGGAGCTGTTTTTT. Residues: CASSVGAEANTGELFF. The full variable domain, in which reference TRBV9 and TRBJ2-2 provide the parts outside the CDR3, is DSGVTQTPKHLITATGQRVTLRCSPRSGDLSVYWYQQSLDQGLQFLIQYYNGEERAKGNILERFSAQQFPDLHSELNLSSLELGDSALYFCASSVGAEANTGELFFGEGSRLTVL.